This is a list of T cell receptor beta chains from one sample in a study of cytomegalovirus exposure and HLA in healthy donors. The assay was immunoSEQ multiplex PCR, and TCRdb's table has in-frame clones only and misses some. The table lists about 110,000 clones, less than 85% of them singletons. The material sequenced was PBMCs. These receptors were obtained from a man aged 55 to 70 in good health and CMV-seronegative. Each CDR3 is given with its conserved first and last residue. D genes are given only for firm matches. Size tells how often a clone was seen (once, few, many) or the class of an expanded clone, and some rows leave it out.

J	D	size	V	CDR3	DNA
TRBJ1-6	TRBD1	-	TRBV7-2	CASSARTGGLSPLHF	TGTGCCAGCAGCGCGCGGACAGGGGGACTTTCCCCCCTCCACTTT
TRBJ1-3	-	-	TRBV9	CASSVDGDPGNTIYF	TGTGCCAGCAGCGTAGACGGAGACCCTGGAAACACCATATATTTT
TRBJ1-5	-	-	TRBV27	CASSLSRSLTDQPQHF	TGTGCCAGCAGTTTATCGAGGAGTCTTACGGATCAGCCCCAGCATTTT
TRBJ1-4	-	-	TRBV7-2	CASSSGGNNEKLFF	TGTGCCAGCAGCTCGGGGGGGAATAATGAAAAACTGTTTTTT
TRBJ2-1	TRBD2	-	TRBV4-3	CASSRQLAGGKNEQFF	TGCGCCAGCAGCCGACAACTAGCGGGGGGTAAGAATGAGCAGTTCTTC
TRBJ1-1	-	-	TRBV5-6	CASSSLEPPFDTEAFF	TGTGCCAGCAGCTCTCTAGAACCGCCTTTCGACACTGAAGCTTTCTTT
TRBJ2-5	-	few	TRBV13	CASSLVREETQYF	TGTGCCAGCAGCTTAGTTCGGGAAGAGACCCAGTACTTC
TRBJ2-5	TRBD2	-	TRBV5-6	CASSPSGAKETQYF	TGTGCCAGCAGCCCTAGCGGGGCCAAAGAGACCCAGTACTTC
TRBJ1-1	-	-	TRBV28	CASSFSTTGYYAEAFF	TGTGCCAGCAGTTTTTCCACAACAGGGTACTACGCTGAAGCTTTCTTT
TRBJ2-1	-	once	TRBV10-3	CAIRGIPGDEQFF	TGTGCCATACGCGGGATCCCCGGGGATGAGCAGTTCTTC
TRBJ2-7	-	-	TRBV6-5	CASSYSKFDSSYEQYF	TGTGCCAGCAGTTACTCGAAATTCGACAGCTCCTACGAGCAGTACTTC
TRBJ1-5	TRBD1	few	TRBV10-2	CASSGQGFQPQHF	TGCGCCAGCAGTGGACAGGGGTTTCAGCCCCAGCATTTT
TRBJ1-1	TRBD1	-	TRBV11-3	CASSSRRQGMNTEAFF	TGTGCCAGCAGCTCCCGCCGACAGGGCATGAACACTGAAGCTTTCTTT
TRBJ1-5	TRBD1	once	TRBV6-5	CASSYSGQGVFQPQHF	TGTGCCAGCAGTTACTCGGGACAGGGGGTTTTTCAGCCCCAGCATTTT
TRBJ2-1	TRBD2	-	TRBV13	CASSYRVAGGNEQFF	TGTGCCAGCAGCTACAGGGTTGCGGGGGGCAATGAGCAGTTCTTC
TRBJ1-2	-	-	TRBV30	CAWSGKGRSNYGYTF	TGTGCCTGGAGTGGTAAAGGCAGGTCCAACTATGGCTACACCTTC
TRBJ1-2	-	-	TRBV27	CASSSTPGGSNYGYTF	TGTGCCAGCAGTTCGACTCCGGGAGGTTCGAACTATGGCTACACCTTC
TRBJ2-6	TRBD2	-	TRBV7-9	CASSLLAGGDSGANVLTF	TGTGCCAGCAGCTTACTAGCGGGGGGAGACTCTGGGGCCAACGTCCTGACTTTC
TRBJ2-4	-	-	TRBV14	CASSLMGGGKNIQYF	TGTGCCAGCAGCCTCATGGGAGGAGGCAAAAACATTCAGTACTTC
TRBJ1-1	TRBD1	-	TRBV6-5	CASSFGQGNTEAFF	TGTGCCAGCAGTTTCGGACAGGGGAACACTGAAGCTTTCTTT
TRBJ1-2	-	-	TRBV5-1	CASTRETTYGYTF	TGCGCCAGCACTCGGGAGACAACCTATGGCTACACCTTC
TRBJ1-2	TRBD1	few	TRBV19	CASSITGAYGYTF	TGTGCCAGTAGTATTACAGGGGCCTATGGCTACACCTTC